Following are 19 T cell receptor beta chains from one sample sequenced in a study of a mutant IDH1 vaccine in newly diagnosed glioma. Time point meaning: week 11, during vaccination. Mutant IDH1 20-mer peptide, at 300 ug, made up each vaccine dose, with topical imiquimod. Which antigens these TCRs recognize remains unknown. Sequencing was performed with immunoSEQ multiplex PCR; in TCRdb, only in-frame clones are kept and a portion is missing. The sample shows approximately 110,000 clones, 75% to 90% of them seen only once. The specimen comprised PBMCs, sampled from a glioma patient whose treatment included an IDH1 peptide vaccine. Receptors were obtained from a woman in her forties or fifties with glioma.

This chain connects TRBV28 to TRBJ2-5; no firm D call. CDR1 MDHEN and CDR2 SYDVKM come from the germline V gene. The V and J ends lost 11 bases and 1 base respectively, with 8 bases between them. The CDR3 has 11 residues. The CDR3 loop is CACLAQETQYF. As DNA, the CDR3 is TGTGCCTGTCTGGCCCAAGAGACCCAGTACTTC. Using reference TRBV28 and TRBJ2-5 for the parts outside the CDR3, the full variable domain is DVKVTQSSRYLVKRTGEKVFLECVQDMDHENMFWYRQDPGLGLRLIYFSYDVKMKEKGDIPEGYSVSREKKERFSLILESASTNQTSMYLCACLAQETQYFGPGTRLLVL.

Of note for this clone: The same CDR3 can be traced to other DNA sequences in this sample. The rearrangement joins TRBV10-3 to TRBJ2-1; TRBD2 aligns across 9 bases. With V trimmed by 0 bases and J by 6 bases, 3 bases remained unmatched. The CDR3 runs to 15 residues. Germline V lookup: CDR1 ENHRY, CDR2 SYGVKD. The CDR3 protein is CAISESGGRGNEQFF. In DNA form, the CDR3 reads TGTGCCATCAGTGAGTCCGGCGGGAGGGGCAATGAGCAGTTCTTC.

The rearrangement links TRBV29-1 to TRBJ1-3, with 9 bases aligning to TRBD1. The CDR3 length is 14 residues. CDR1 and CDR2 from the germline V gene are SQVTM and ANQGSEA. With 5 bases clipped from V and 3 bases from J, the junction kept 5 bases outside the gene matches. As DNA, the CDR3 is TGCAGCGTTTGGGACAGGGCCGATGGAAACACCATATATTTT. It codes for CSVWDRADGNTIYF.

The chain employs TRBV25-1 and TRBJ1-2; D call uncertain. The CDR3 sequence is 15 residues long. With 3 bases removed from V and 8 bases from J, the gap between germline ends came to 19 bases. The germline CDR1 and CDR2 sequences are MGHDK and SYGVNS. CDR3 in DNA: TGTGCCAGCAGTGACGGCCCCGGCCTCCTTGAGGGCTACACCTTC. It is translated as CASSDGPGLLEGYTF.

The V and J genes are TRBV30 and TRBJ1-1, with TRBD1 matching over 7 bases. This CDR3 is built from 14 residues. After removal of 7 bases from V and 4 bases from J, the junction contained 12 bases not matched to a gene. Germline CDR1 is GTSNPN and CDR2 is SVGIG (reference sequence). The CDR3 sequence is CASQTLTGSTEAFF. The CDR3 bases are TGTGCCTCCCAGACGTTGACAGGGAGCACTGAAGCTTTCTTT.

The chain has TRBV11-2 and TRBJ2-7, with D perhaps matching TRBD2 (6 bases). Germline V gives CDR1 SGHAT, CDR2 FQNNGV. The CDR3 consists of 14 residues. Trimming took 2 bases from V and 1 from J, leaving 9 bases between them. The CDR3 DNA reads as TGTGCCAGCAGCTTATACGGAGGGTCCTACGAGCAGTACTTC. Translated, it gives CASSLYGGSYEQYF.

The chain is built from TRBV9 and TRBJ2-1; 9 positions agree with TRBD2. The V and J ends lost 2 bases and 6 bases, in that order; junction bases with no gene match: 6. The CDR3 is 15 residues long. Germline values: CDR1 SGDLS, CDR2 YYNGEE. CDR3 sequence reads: CASSVTGLATNEQFF. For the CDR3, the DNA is TGTGCCAGCAGCGTCACGGGACTAGCCACCAATGAGCAGTTCTTC.

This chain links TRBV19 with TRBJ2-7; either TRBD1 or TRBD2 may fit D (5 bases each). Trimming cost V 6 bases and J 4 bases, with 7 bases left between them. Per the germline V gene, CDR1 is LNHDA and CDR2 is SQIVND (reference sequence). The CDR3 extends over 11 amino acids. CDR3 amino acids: CASRRGYEQYF. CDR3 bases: TGTGCCAGTAGGAGGGGATACGAGCAGTACTTC.

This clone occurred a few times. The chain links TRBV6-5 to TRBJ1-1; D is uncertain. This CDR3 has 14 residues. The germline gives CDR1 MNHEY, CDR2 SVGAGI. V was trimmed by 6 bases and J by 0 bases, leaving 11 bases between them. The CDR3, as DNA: TGTGCCAGCAGCACACGAGGCGTGAACACTGAAGCTTTCTTT. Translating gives CASSTRGVNTEAFF.

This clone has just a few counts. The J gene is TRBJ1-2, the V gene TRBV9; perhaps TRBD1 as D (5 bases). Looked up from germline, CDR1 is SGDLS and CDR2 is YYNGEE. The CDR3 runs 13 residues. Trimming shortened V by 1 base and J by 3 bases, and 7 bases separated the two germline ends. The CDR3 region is CASSVQGDYGYTF. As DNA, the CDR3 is TGTGCCAGCAGCGTACAGGGCGACTATGGCTACACCTTC.

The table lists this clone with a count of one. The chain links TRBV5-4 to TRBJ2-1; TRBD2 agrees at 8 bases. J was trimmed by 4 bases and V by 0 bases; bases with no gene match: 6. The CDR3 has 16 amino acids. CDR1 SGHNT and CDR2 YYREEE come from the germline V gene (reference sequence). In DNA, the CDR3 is TGTGCCAGCAGCTTGGGAGAAGTAGCGGGATACAATGAGCAGTTCTTC. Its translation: CASSLGEVAGYNEQFF.

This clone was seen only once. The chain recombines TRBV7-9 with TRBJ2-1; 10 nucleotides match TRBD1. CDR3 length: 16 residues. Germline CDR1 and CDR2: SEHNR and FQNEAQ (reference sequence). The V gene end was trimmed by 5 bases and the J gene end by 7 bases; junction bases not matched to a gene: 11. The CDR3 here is CASSPPTGGVWNEQFF. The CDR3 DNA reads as TGTGCCAGCAGCCCGCCGACAGGGGGCGTCTGGAATGAGCAGTTCTTC.

In DNA, the CDR3 is TGTGCCATCAGTGAGTCACGGGGGGGCACTGAAGCTTTCTTT. Translating it yields CAISESRGGTEAFF. This sequence joins TRBV10-3 and TRBJ1-1; possibly TRBD1 for D (5 bases). This CDR3 is built from 14 residues. Per the germline V gene, CDR1 is ENHRY and CDR2 is SYGVKD. V was trimmed by 0 bases and J by 4 bases, leaving 9 bases between them.

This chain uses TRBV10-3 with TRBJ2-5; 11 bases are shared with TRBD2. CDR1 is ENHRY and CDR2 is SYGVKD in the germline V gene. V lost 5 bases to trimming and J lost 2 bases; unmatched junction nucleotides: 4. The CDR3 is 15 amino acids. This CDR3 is CAISKGTSGQETQYF. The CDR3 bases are TGTGCCATCAGTAAAGGGACTAGCGGACAAGAGACCCAGTACTTC.

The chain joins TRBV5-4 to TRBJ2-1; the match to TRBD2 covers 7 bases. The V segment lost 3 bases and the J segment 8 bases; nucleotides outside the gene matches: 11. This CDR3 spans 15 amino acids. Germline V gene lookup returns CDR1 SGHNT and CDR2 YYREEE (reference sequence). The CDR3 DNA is TGTGCCAGCAGCTCCGGGACTACCTCCTCGGATGAGCAGTTCTTC. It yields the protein CASSSGTTSSDEQFF.

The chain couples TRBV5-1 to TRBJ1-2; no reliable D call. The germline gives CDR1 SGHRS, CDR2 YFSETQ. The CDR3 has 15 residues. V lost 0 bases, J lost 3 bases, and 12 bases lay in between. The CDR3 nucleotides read TGCGCCAGCAGCTTGGCCGCGGGTATCGACTATGGCTACACCTTC. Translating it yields CASSLAAGIDYGYTF.

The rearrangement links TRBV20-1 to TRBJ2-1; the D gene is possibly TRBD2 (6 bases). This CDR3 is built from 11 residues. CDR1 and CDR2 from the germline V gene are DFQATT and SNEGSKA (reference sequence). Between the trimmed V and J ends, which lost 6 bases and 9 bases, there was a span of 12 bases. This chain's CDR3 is CSARLVTEQFF. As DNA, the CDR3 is TGCAGTGCCCGACTAGTCACTGAGCAGTTCTTC.

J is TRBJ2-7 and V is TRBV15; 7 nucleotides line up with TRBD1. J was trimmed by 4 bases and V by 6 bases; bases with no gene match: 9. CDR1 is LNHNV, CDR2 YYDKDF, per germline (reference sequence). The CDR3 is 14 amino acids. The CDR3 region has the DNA TGTGCCACCAGAGCTCGACAGGGTAAATACGAGCAGTACTTC. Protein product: CATRARQGKYEQYF.

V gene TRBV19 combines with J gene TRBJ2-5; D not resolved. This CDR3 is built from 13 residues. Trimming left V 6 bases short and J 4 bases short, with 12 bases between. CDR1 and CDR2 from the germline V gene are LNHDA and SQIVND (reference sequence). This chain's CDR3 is CASSDQARETQYF. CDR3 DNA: TGTGCCAGTAGCGATCAAGCCCGAGAGACCCAGTACTTC.